The 7 T cell receptor beta chains below all came from one sample that was sequenced in a study of blood T cell repertoires in COVID-19. The assay was immunoSEQ multiplex PCR, and TCRdb's table has in-frame clones only and misses some. In the table there are some 110,000 clones, about 85% of which are singletons. Sequencing was performed on peripheral blood. Receptors originate from a man aged 45-60 years with acute or convalescent COVID-19.

The chain employs TRBV7-8 and TRBJ2-2, with D tentatively TRBD1 (6 bases). The CDR3 loop spans 14 amino acids. Germline-derived CDR1 and CDR2 are SGHVS and FQNEAQ. V lost 4 bases and J lost 4, with 10 bases in between. As DNA, the CDR3 is TGTGCCAGCAGCTCCAGGGGCGTCACCGGGGAGCTGTTTTTT. Translating it yields CASSSRGVTGELFF.

The chain links TRBV7-8 to TRBJ2-1; 9 nucleotides agree with TRBD1. CDR3 length: 15 amino acids. Germline loops: CDR1 SGHVS, CDR2 FQNEAQ. J lost 8 bases, V lost 4 bases, and 9 bases had no gene match. In DNA form, the CDR3 reads TGTGCCAGCAGCTGGGACAGGGTAGGGCCCTATGAGCAGTTCTTC. Translating it yields CASSWDRVGPYEQFF.

This chain connects TRBV11-2 to TRBJ1-4; 11 positions agree with TRBD1. CDR1 and CDR2 from the germline V gene are SGHAT and FQNNGV. The CDR3 is made up of 17 amino acids. V dropped 7 bases and J dropped 0; count of bases not matched to a gene: 7. CDR3 coding DNA: TGTGCCAGCAACCCGGGGACAGGGGGATCAACTAATGAAAAACTGTTTTTT. Encoded protein: CASNPGTGGSTNEKLFF. Full variable domain (outside the CDR3, taken from reference TRBV11-2 and TRBJ1-4): EAGVAQSPRYKIIEKRQSVAFWCNPISGHATLYWYQQILGQGPKLLIQFQNNGVVDDSQLPKDRFSAERLKGVDSTLKIQPAKLEDSAVYLCASNPGTGGSTNEKLFFGSGTQLSVL.

This clone has only a few counts. The chain is built from TRBV19 and TRBJ2-2; 12 bases are shared with TRBD2. Germline assignment: CDR1 LNHDA and CDR2 SQIVND (reference sequence). There are 15 residues in the CDR3. J gave up 7 bases and V 5 bases, and 5 bases lay outside the gene matches. CDR3 DNA: TGTGCCAGTAGTTGGAGGGGACTAGCGGGCGGGGAGCTGTTTTTT. This encodes CASSWRGLAGGELFF.

The chain is built from TRBV2 and TRBJ2-2; maybe TRBD2 (6 bases). V was shortened by 4 bases and J by 5 bases, with 14 bases between the two germline ends. The CDR3 length is 15 residues. The V gene's germline CDR1 is SNHLY and CDR2 FYNNEI. Here the CDR3 reads CASSVEARGTGELFF. The CDR3 region has the DNA TGTGCCAGCAGTGTGGAAGCTCGGGGGACCGGGGAGCTGTTTTTT.

The chain carries TRBV3-1 (or the pseudogene TRBV3-2) and TRBJ2-3; D remains ambiguous. Germline loops: CDR1 LGHDT, CDR2 YNNKEL (reference sequence). V was shortened by 4 bases and J by 1 base, with 15 bases between the two germline ends. CDR3 size: 16 residues. The CDR3 nucleotides read TGTGCCAGCAGCCTTAAAGGCCCACGGGGCACAGATACGCAGTATTTT. Translated: CASSLKGPRGTDTQYF.

This chain joins TRBV7-9 and TRBJ2-3; 7 bases agree with TRBD2. The ends lost 5 bases at V and 5 bases at J; junction bases unmatched: 10. CDR1 SEHNR and CDR2 FQNEAQ come from the germline V gene (reference sequence). This CDR3 spans 15 amino acids. CDR3 in amino acids: CASSEFGEGQDTQYF. DNA for the CDR3: TGTGCCAGCAGCGAGTTTGGGGAGGGCCAAGATACGCAGTATTTT.